This paragraph reports one T cell receptor beta chain. The sample is drawn from a study of T cells in Graves' hyperthyroidism and ophthalmopathy. Germline CDR1 SGHTA, CDR2 FQGNSA. The CDR3 runs 17 residues. V lost 5 bases, J lost 5 bases, and 22 bases lay in between. RNA transcripts provided the source from which TCR beta CDR3 regions were amplified. During a first-round RT-PCR of the TCR CDR3, the HTBI primer set was used. Each CDR3 protein is one row after TCRdb ran MiXCR on the multiplex PCR reads. The data contain around 570,000 distinct CDR3 sequences, nearly 20% of them seen just once; the ten biggest clones take up about 50%.

The TCR was taken from a man aged 40-50 years with Graves' ophthalmopathy. The chain employs TRBV7-2 and TRBJ1-5, with D perhaps TRBD1 (5 bases). Sequenced material: blood. The CDR3: CASSLGGAGEWDQPQHF. The CDR3 DNA sequence: TGTGCCAGCAGCCTAGGAGGGGCTGGGGAGTGGGATCAGCCCCAGCATTTT.